A single sample is the source of the 6 T cell receptor beta chains below, sequenced in a study of cytomegalovirus exposure and HLA in healthy donors. Primers for the PCR totalled 60 Vbeta and 13 Jbeta. Clones were read by immunoSEQ multiplex PCR, and TCRdb kept only the in-frame ones, dropping some. The data hold 80,000 or so clones, with around 80% observed a single time. Sequenced input: PBMCs. Source of these receptors: a man in his fifties or sixties in good health and CMV-seropositive.

The chain employs TRBV27 and TRBJ2-2, with TRBD2 matching over 10 bases. CDR1 is MNHEY, CDR2 SMNVEV, per germline (reference sequence). The V segment lost 5 bases and the J segment 2 bases; nucleotides outside the gene matches: 5. The CDR3 contains 16 residues. The CDR3 region is CASSLGLAVNTGELFF. For the CDR3, the DNA is TGTGCCAGCAGTCTCGGACTAGCGGTAAACACCGGGGAGCTGTTTTTT.

This clone was found once. This CDR3 reads CARRQGADTQYF. The CDR3 bases are TGTGCCAGGAGACAGGGGGCCGATACGCAGTATTTT. This rearrangement joins TRBV2 to TRBJ2-3; 10 bases fit TRBD1. The CDR3 is made up of 12 amino acids. Germline trimming cut 9 bases from V and 6 bases from J; bases unmatched to any gene: 3. Germline CDR1 SNHLY, CDR2 FYNNEI.

This chain connects TRBV6-5 to TRBJ1-1, with TRBD1 matching 7 bases. V lost 4 bases to trimming and J lost 0 bases; unmatched junction nucleotides: 5. This CDR3 comprises 15 residues. Germline lookup yields CDR1 MNHEY and CDR2 SVGAGI. Here the CDR3 reads CASSWGTVLNTEAFF. As DNA, the CDR3 is TGTGCCAGCAGTTGGGGGACAGTATTGAACACTGAAGCTTTCTTT.

V is TRBV9 and J is TRBJ1-3; 7 bases match TRBD1. Germline V CDR1 and CDR2: SGDLS, YYNGEE. The V gene end was trimmed by 2 bases and the J gene end by 0 bases; junction bases not matched to a gene: 5. This CDR3 contains 16 residues. CDR3 DNA sequence: TGTGCCAGCAGCGTCGCAGACAGGGCCTCTGGAAACACCATATATTTT. Translating it yields CASSVADRASGNTIYF.

This clone was seen once. This rearrangement joins TRBV5-6 to TRBJ2-3; D uncertain. The germline V gene has CDR1 SGHDT and CDR2 YYEEEE. The CDR3 sequence is 13 residues long. V lost 0 bases and J 5 bases, leaving 7 bases between the germline ends. Here the CDR3 reads CASSLVTGDTQYF. CDR3 DNA sequence: TGTGCCAGCAGCTTGGTGACGGGAGATACGCAGTATTTT.

This clone was observed a few times. The chain is built from TRBV11-2 and TRBJ1-1, with unresolved D. The CDR3 is 12 residues long. Trimming took 5 bases from V and 0 from J, leaving 4 bases between them. Germline V gene lookup returns CDR1 SGHAT and CDR2 FQNNGV. CDR3 in DNA: TGTGCCAGCAGCCCATTGAACACTGAAGCTTTCTTT. It codes for CASSPLNTEAFF.